This TCR beta chain was documented in a study of T cell responses to AZD1222 COVID-19 vaccine. Broader study findings: Most donors were white British and more were female, and clonal diversity was possibly underestimated.

Concerning this clone itself: The antigen is unknown.

The CDR3 runs 11 residues. The V and J ends lost 6 bases and 10 bases, in that order; junction bases with no gene match: 4. Data came from immunoSEQ multiplex PCR; TCRdb stores just in-frame clones and leaves some out. The profile covers about 120,000 clones, with more than 80% appearing a single time and about 5.2% taken by the ten largest. The TCR originated in an adult in good health. The chain recombines TRBV12-3 or TRBV12-4 with TRBJ2-7, with TRBD2 identical over 9 bases. The sample here was peripheral blood, taken on day 0 of AZD1222 vaccination. CDR3 nucleotide sequence: TGTGCCAGCAGCCTTAGCGGGAGTCAGTACTTC. As protein: CASSLSGSQYF.